This is a list of T cell receptor beta chains from one sample in a study of regulatory T cells in long-lasting Graves disease. Via MiXCR, TCRdb re-called the multiplex PCR reads, giving one row per CDR3 protein. Counted here are some 330,000 distinct CDR3 sequences, 12% occurring once; the ten biggest clones make up approximately 20%. These same records also appear under a second study, on T cells in Graves' hyperthyroidism and ophthalmopathy.

The material sequenced was peripheral blood mononuclear cells (PBMCs), taken at new diagnosis, from a patient treated with antithyroid drugs. These receptor sequences come from a woman aged 18-29 years with Graves disease. The conserved cysteine and the conserved F or W are not part of the CDR3 here. The size entry is marked missing in some rows and otherwise reads once, few, many or a size class.

>TRBJ1-2|NA|TRBV20-1
SARGSLTASNYGYT
>TRBJ2-1|many|TRBV12-3/TRBV12-4
ASSLVWVAGQGVTEQF
>TRBJ2-1|NA|TRBV28
ASSRRIAGHDNEQF
>TRBJ1-1|many|TRBV6-2/TRBV6-3
ASGITSAEAF
>TRBJ1-2|many|TRBV12-3/TRBV12-4
ASSPPTGGDYYGYT
>TRBJ2-1|many|TRBV10-3
AISAGTSGRAAYNEQF
>TRBJ1-2|many|TRBV9
ASSVGPGNGYGYT
>TRBJ2-7|NA|TRBV27
ASSPLQGAHPYEQY
>TRBJ1-1|NA|TRBV29-1
SGAVNTEAF
>TRBJ1-3|few|TRBV28
ASKDRGDAGNTIY
>TRBJ1-2|few|TRBV6-1
ASTSRGPYGYT
>TRBJ2-4|many|TRBV7-8
ASSPEGGSAIGDIQY
>TRBJ1-1|many|TRBV7-9
ASTLGQLSEAF
>TRBJ2-1|many|TRBV6-1
ASSTGQGYYNEQF
>TRBJ1-1|NA|TRBV10-3
AIKAGRRDTEAF
>TRBJ1-1|many|TRBV7-2
ASSLAGRGRMNTEAF
>TRBJ2-1|few|TRBV5-6
ASSLAGAQF
>TRBJ1-2|many|TRBV3-1
ASSQGTGYGYT
>TRBJ1-2|NA|TRBV28
ASGRQETGGYT
>TRBJ2-7|few|TRBV27
ASSHNRELYEQY
>TRBJ2-5|few|TRBV15
ATSRDFPGVVVETQY
>TRBJ2-7|many|TRBV4-3
ASSLAHGTPYEQY
>TRBJ2-1|many|TRBV28
ASSHPGLAGGHRIPHYNEQF
>TRBJ2-3|many|TRBV7-8
ASSKRGGVTDTQY
>TRBJ2-7|many|TRBV29-1
SVGDRGSYEQY
>TRBJ1-6|NA|TRBV20-1
SARSNRAQYYNSPLH
>TRBJ1-2|many|TRBV6-1
ASSRGYSYTSYGYT
>TRBJ1-5|few|TRBV10-3
AISPTGYSNQPQH
>TRBJ2-7|many|TRBV19
ASSLSGTGDYEQY
>TRBJ2-2|many|TRBV10-3
AISESPSGRSHGELF
>TRBJ1-2|many|TRBV7-2
ASSPTTNYGYT
>TRBJ1-3|NA|TRBV4-3
ASSQDRRRSGNTIY
>TRBJ2-3|NA|TRBV5-6
ASSLGSSGGGTQY
>TRBJ2-7|NA|TRBV20-1
SARDRLYEQY
>TRBJ2-2|many|TRBV7-2
ASSLAPGDTGELF
>TRBJ2-1|few|TRBV4-1
ASSRRGLADHNEQF
>TRBJ2-7|few|TRBV7-2
ASSLGPRGTYEQY
>TRBJ1-1|NA|TRBV6-1
ASSADRGNTEAF
>TRBJ2-5|many|TRBV29-1
SVEDIRGLETQY
>TRBJ1-2|many|TRBV6-1
ASSGQGSPSYHGYT
>TRBJ2-7|many|TRBV2
ASSVAFSSYEQY
>TRBJ2-2|many|TRBV12-3/TRBV12-4
ASSRTGWTGELF
>TRBJ1-1|many|TRBV2
ASRGLEGTEAF
>TRBJ1-2|many|TRBV28
ASSLFRALGTGGRDYGYT
>TRBJ2-5|few|TRBV10-1
ASSGGVLETQY
>TRBJ2-3|many|TRBV12-3/TRBV12-4
ASIQGFSGGKSTDTQY